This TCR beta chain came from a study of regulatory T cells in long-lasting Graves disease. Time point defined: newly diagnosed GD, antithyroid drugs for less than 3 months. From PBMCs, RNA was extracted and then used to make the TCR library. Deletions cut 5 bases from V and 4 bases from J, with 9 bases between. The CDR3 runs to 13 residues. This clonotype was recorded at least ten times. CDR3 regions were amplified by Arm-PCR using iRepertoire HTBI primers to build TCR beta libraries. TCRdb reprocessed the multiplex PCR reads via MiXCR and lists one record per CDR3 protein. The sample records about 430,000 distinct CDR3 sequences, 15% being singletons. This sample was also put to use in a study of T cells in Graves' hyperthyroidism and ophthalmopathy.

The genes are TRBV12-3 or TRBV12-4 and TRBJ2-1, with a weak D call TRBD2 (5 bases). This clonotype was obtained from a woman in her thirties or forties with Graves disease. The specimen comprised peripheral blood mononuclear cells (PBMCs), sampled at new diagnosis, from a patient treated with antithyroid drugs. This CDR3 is CASSIREYNEQFF. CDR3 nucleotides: TGTGCCAGCAGTATCCGGGAATACAATGAGCAGTTCTTC.